The 5 T cell receptor beta chains reported below all come from one sample, sequenced in a study of T cells in Graves' hyperthyroidism and ophthalmopathy. TCR beta CDR3 sequences were amplified from RNA transcripts. During a first-round RT-PCR of the TCR CDR3, the HTBI primer set was used. In TCRdb, the multiplex PCR reads were re-called with MiXCR into one record per CDR3 protein. This sample has about 640,000 distinct CDR3 sequences, with under 25% found just once. Material for sequencing was blood. All receptors come from a man aged 30-40 years with Graves' ophthalmopathy.

In DNA, the CDR3 is TGTGCCAGCAGTTTTCTCTCGGGATACGAGCAGTACTTC. Protein sequence: CASSFLSGYEQYF. The chain is built from TRBV28 and TRBJ2-7; possible D gene TRBD2, 5 bases. The CDR3 spans 13 residues. The germline CDR1 and CDR2 sequences are MDHEN and SYDVKM. Trimming stripped 3 bases from V and 4 bases from J, with 10 bases between. Variable domain in full (rest from reference TRBV28 and TRBJ2-7): DVKVTQSSRYLVKRTGEKVFLECVQDMDHENMFWYRQDPGLGLRLIYFSYDVKMKEKGDIPEGYSVSREKKERFSLILESASTNQTSMYLCASSFLSGYEQYFGPGTRLTVT.

This clonotype has only a few counts. This chain joins TRBV9 and TRBJ2-5, with 7 nucleotides matching TRBD1. CDR1 and CDR2 from the germline V gene are SGDLS and YYNGEE. J gave up 10 bases and V 3 bases, and 6 bases lay outside the gene matches. The CDR3 has 12 residues. CDR3 protein: CASSGRTGSQYF. In DNA, the CDR3 is TGTGCCAGCAGCGGGAGGACAGGCAGCCAGTACTTC.

The CDR3 nucleotides read TGTGCCAGCAGTATCCGGGACAGGGGAACCAGGCCCCAGCATTTT. It translates to CASSIRDRGTRPQHF. The V and J genes are TRBV12-3 or TRBV12-4 and TRBJ1-5, with 10 bases fitting TRBD1. J gave up 9 bases and V 5 bases, and 10 bases lay outside the gene matches. This CDR3 has 15 amino acids.

This clonotype was seen repeatedly, ten times or more. The chain employs TRBV30 and TRBJ2-4; 8 bases line up with TRBD2. J gave up 8 bases and V 0 bases, and 3 bases lay outside the gene matches. This CDR3 region has 13 residues. Germline CDR1 and CDR2: GTSNPN and SVGIG (reference sequence). CDR3 region: CAWSVHGRDIQYF. DNA for the CDR3: TGTGCCTGGAGTGTCCACGGGAGGGACATTCAGTACTTC.

The rearrangement joins TRBV24-1 to TRBJ2-2; D unclear. The V end lost 0 bases, the J end lost 5 bases, and 18 bases lay between the germline ends. The length of the CDR3 is 18 residues. Germline CDR1 is KGHDR and CDR2 is SFDVKD. The CDR3 here is CATSDLRHPVYGTGELFF. The CDR3 DNA follows: TGTGCCACCAGTGATTTGCGCCACCCTGTGTACGGGACCGGGGAGCTGTTTTTT.